This record looks at one T cell receptor (beta chain) sequence and its context. This sample was included in a study of CD8 T cells in Susac syndrome. Sequencing of TCR beta was performed on blood CD8+ and CD4+ T cells. Diagnostic criteria for definite or probable disease, in their recently defined form, were met by the patients with Susac syndrome. Random hexamers served to reverse transcribe roughly 0.45 to 1 ug RNA. Each CDR3 protein gets one entry after TCRdb re-called the immunoSEQ multiplex PCR reads with MiXCR. Of roughly 84,000 distinct CDR3 sequences in the sample, roughly 96% were seen once. CDR1 is SGHDN and CDR2 is FVKESK in the germline V gene. This CDR3 has 13 residues. The V end was cut by 4 bases, the J end by 6 bases, with 13 bases between.

The specimen was CD8+ T cells from PBMCs. The chain is built from TRBV14 and TRBJ2-7, with TRBD2 as a possible D gene (6 bases). This TCR came from a human donor with Susac syndrome. CDR3 sequence (DNA): TGTGCCAGCAGCCGACCGGGGGAAGCCGAGCAGTACTTC. The encoded protein is CASSRPGEAEQYF.